The subject of this entry is one TCR beta chain. CDR1 is SNHLY and CDR2 is FYNNEI in the germline V gene. The length of the CDR3 is 14 residues. Trimming removed 6 bases from V and 2 bases from J; junction bases left unmatched: 4. This table comes from immunoSEQ multiplex PCR, and its TCRdb copy is limited to in-frame clones, with some not included. The sample lists 40,000 or so clones, around 83% occurring once. The data belong to a study of blood T cell repertoires in COVID-19. The sequenced sample consisted of peripheral blood. The clonotype comes from a human donor in a cohort sampled during active COVID-19. This chain uses TRBV2 with TRBJ2-3, with TRBD2 matching 8 bases. The CDR3 DNA sequence: TGTGCCAGCAGCCTAGCGGGTGTCACAGATACGCAGTATTTT. Protein: CASSLAGVTDTQYF.